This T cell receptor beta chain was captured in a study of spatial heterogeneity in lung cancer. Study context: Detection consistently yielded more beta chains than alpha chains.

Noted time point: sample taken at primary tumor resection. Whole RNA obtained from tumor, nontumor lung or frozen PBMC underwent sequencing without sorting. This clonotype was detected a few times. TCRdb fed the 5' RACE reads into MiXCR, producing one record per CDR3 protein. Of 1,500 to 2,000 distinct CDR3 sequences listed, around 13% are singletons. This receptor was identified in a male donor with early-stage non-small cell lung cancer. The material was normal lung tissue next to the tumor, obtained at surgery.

CDR3 nucleotide sequence: TGTGCCAGCAGTCACGCAGGGTTTCAGCCCCAGCATTTT. Encoded protein: CASSHAGFQPQHF. The chain links TRBV12-3 or TRBV12-4 to TRBJ1-5; the D gene is possibly TRBD1 (5 bases). The CDR3 runs to 13 residues. Trimming stripped 5 bases from V and 6 bases from J, with 11 bases between.